This is a list of T cell receptor beta chains from one sample in a study of identical twins. Each CDR3 protein gets one entry after TCRdb re-called the 5' RACE reads with MiXCR. The table lists about 280,000 distinct CDR3 sequences, under 9% of them singletons, with roughly 2% in the top ten. The same specimen was also included in a second study, on yellow fever vaccine responses in identical twins.

The sequenced material came from memory (CD45RO+) T cells sorted from blood. These receptors originate from a woman younger than 30 in good health. The CDR3 runs from the conserved cysteine through the conserved F or W. The D gene is left open where the match is weak. Part of the rows lack a size; the others show once, few, many or a class for expanded clones.

v_call: TRBV12-3/TRBV12-4
d_call: .
cdr3_length: 13
clone_size: many
cdr3_aa: CASSFGQTYEQYF

v_call: TRBV28
d_call: .
cdr3_length: 11
clone_size: many
cdr3_aa: CASSSNYEQYF

v_call: TRBV20-1
d_call: TRBD1
cdr3_length: 14
clone_size: many
cdr3_aa: CSARGEGATIEAFF

v_call: TRBV5-1
d_call: .
cdr3_length: 14
clone_size: many
cdr3_aa: CASSLYSSLDTQYF

v_call: TRBV7-8
d_call: .
cdr3_length: 14
clone_size: once
cdr3_aa: CASSHRTTRETQYF

v_call: TRBV5-1
d_call: .
cdr3_length: 16
clone_size: many
cdr3_aa: CASSLAMGGRTDTQYF

v_call: TRBV5-5
d_call: TRBD2
cdr3_length: 16
clone_size: many
cdr3_aa: CASSLQSGGASNEQFF

v_call: TRBV2
d_call: TRBD2
cdr3_length: 13
clone_size: few
cdr3_aa: CASTKREGYEQYF

v_call: TRBV10-3
d_call: TRBD1
cdr3_length: 17
clone_size: .
cdr3_aa: CAIGDREWGSGANVLTF

v_call: TRBV5-1
d_call: .
cdr3_length: 14
clone_size: .
cdr3_aa: CASRGSSGANVLTF

v_call: TRBV6-2/TRBV6-3
d_call: .
cdr3_length: 14
clone_size: many
cdr3_aa: CASSRGAATDTQYF

v_call: TRBV9
d_call: TRBD1
cdr3_length: 15
clone_size: .
cdr3_aa: CASSPRTGAYNEQFF

v_call: TRBV4-1
d_call: .
cdr3_length: 16
clone_size: many
cdr3_aa: CASSQLRTSLADTQYF

v_call: TRBV6-1
d_call: .
cdr3_length: 15
clone_size: few
cdr3_aa: CASSDLGVVTDTQYF

v_call: TRBV6-5
d_call: .
cdr3_length: 16
clone_size: few
cdr3_aa: CASSYEGKGGNSPLHF

v_call: TRBV5-1
d_call: .
cdr3_length: 13
clone_size: .
cdr3_aa: CASSLAARGGYTF

v_call: TRBV3-1
d_call: .
cdr3_length: 14
clone_size: .
cdr3_aa: CASSQASRGGGYTF

v_call: TRBV27
d_call: TRBD2
cdr3_length: 15
clone_size: .
cdr3_aa: CASTSAGSGSHEQFF

v_call: TRBV15
d_call: TRBD2
cdr3_length: 17
clone_size: few
cdr3_aa: CATSRDFRGGVTDTQYF

v_call: TRBV7-9
d_call: .
cdr3_length: 14
clone_size: many
cdr3_aa: CASRPTPLRYEQFF

v_call: TRBV29-1
d_call: .
cdr3_length: 12
clone_size: few
cdr3_aa: CSGTQGGETQYF

v_call: TRBV5-1
d_call: TRBD2
cdr3_length: 16
clone_size: few
cdr3_aa: CASSLGLAGREETQYF

v_call: TRBV24-1
d_call: TRBD1
cdr3_length: 15
clone_size: .
cdr3_aa: CATSDSPGQGETQYF

v_call: TRBV6-2/TRBV6-3
d_call: TRBD1
cdr3_length: 15
clone_size: few
cdr3_aa: CASTLKGTGGRALHF

v_call: TRBV10-3
d_call: TRBD1
cdr3_length: 17
clone_size: many
cdr3_aa: CATQGAQGGSNTDTQYF

v_call: TRBV7-2
d_call: TRBD2
cdr3_length: 16
clone_size: .
cdr3_aa: CASSLVGTSGGDTQYF

v_call: TRBV19
d_call: .
cdr3_length: 12
clone_size: .
cdr3_aa: CASSIFNQHQHF

v_call: TRBV6-2/TRBV6-3
d_call: TRBD2
cdr3_length: 13
clone_size: .
cdr3_aa: CASRSSGSYEQYF

v_call: TRBV5-5
d_call: .
cdr3_length: 15
clone_size: many
cdr3_aa: CASSRWVDSGNTIYF

v_call: TRBV7-8
d_call: .
cdr3_length: 13
clone_size: many
cdr3_aa: CASSLAITGTKFF

v_call: TRBV5-1
d_call: .
cdr3_length: 13
clone_size: .
cdr3_aa: CASSYEFTGELFF

v_call: TRBV20-1
d_call: .
cdr3_length: 15
clone_size: .
cdr3_aa: CSARRDTANTGELFF

v_call: TRBV29-1
d_call: TRBD2
cdr3_length: 16
clone_size: many
cdr3_aa: CSVGTKSGGSYNEQFF

v_call: TRBV5-1
d_call: .
cdr3_length: 14
clone_size: many
cdr3_aa: CASSIRSGRETQYF

v_call: TRBV12-3/TRBV12-4
d_call: TRBD1
cdr3_length: 14
clone_size: few
cdr3_aa: CASSLTGGKETQYF

v_call: TRBV9
d_call: TRBD2
cdr3_length: 14
clone_size: many
cdr3_aa: CASRGGLASDTQYF

v_call: TRBV10-2
d_call: .
cdr3_length: 11
clone_size: .
cdr3_aa: CASSRNERLFF

v_call: TRBV6-1
d_call: .
cdr3_length: 14
clone_size: few
cdr3_aa: CASNTQGRGSPLHF

v_call: TRBV5-1
d_call: TRBD1
cdr3_length: 15
clone_size: many
cdr3_aa: CASSLGQGVNNEQFF

v_call: TRBV19
d_call: .
cdr3_length: 13
clone_size: few
cdr3_aa: CASSIGVWDTQYF

v_call: TRBV27
d_call: .
cdr3_length: 15
clone_size: .
cdr3_aa: CASSLVWGATSEQYF

v_call: TRBV6-5
d_call: .
cdr3_length: 13
clone_size: .
cdr3_aa: CASSHDTSGKQFF

v_call: TRBV29-1
d_call: TRBD1
cdr3_length: 17
clone_size: .
cdr3_aa: CSVAGTGESSSYNEQFF

v_call: TRBV7-9
d_call: .
cdr3_length: 16
clone_size: few
cdr3_aa: CASSFPPAETRDEQFF

v_call: TRBV10-2
d_call: TRBD1
cdr3_length: 15
clone_size: .
cdr3_aa: CASRSATGRNSPLHF

v_call: TRBV5-1
d_call: TRBD2
cdr3_length: 15
clone_size: many
cdr3_aa: CASSLVLAGSDTQYF

v_call: TRBV19
d_call: TRBD1
cdr3_length: 16
clone_size: .
cdr3_aa: CASSIGQGADITTQYF

v_call: TRBV3-1
d_call: .
cdr3_length: 15
clone_size: many
cdr3_aa: CASSQHRDMNTEAFF

v_call: TRBV5-1
d_call: .
cdr3_length: 13
clone_size: few
cdr3_aa: CASGRNSPSEQYF

v_call: TRBV29-1
d_call: .
cdr3_length: 16
clone_size: .
cdr3_aa: CSVMEGGDYSNQPQHF

v_call: TRBV2
d_call: .
cdr3_length: 14
clone_size: few
cdr3_aa: CASSESAGQETQYF

v_call: TRBV2
d_call: TRBD1
cdr3_length: 16
clone_size: few
cdr3_aa: CASSEAIYRGGTEAFF

v_call: TRBV7-9
d_call: .
cdr3_length: 13
clone_size: few
cdr3_aa: CASSLADSDGYTF

v_call: TRBV29-1
d_call: TRBD2
cdr3_length: 13
clone_size: many
cdr3_aa: CSVGGGGYNEQFF

v_call: TRBV7-9
d_call: .
cdr3_length: 13
clone_size: .
cdr3_aa: CASRLAGANVLTF